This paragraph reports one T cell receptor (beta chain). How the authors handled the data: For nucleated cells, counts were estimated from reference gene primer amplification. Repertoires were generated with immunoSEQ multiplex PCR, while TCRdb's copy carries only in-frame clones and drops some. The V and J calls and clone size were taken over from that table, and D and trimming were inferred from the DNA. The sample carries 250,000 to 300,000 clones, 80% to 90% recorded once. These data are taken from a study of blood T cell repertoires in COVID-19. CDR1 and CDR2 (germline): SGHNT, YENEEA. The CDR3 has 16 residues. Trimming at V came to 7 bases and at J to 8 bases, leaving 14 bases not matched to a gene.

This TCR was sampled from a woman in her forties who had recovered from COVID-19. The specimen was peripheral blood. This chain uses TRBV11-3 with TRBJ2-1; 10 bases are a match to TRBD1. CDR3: CASTRGPGQGSYEQFF. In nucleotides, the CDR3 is TGTGCCAGCACCAGAGGCCCGGGACAGGGGAGCTATGAGCAGTTCTTC.